Given below is one TCR beta chain in context. What it recognizes is unknown. The sort gate was single viable CD3+CD4+CD8-CD45RO+ cells for memory CD4+ T cells. After thawing, CD4+ T cells were positively selected. This sample was included in a study of memory CD4+ T cells and cytomegalovirus serostatus. The overall study: Of the healthy Belgian adults, eight or nine were CMV seropositive and 20 to 30 seronegative.

The CDR3 spans 15 residues. Germline V gene sequence: CDR1 SNHLY, CDR2 FYNNEI. V shed 1 base and J 7 bases; nucleotides not matched to a gene: 8. Study-wide points: The CMV-associated TCR signature appears largely within the CD4+ memory repertoire.

Original processing methods: After removing out-of-frame reads, approximately 2 million distinct TCRbeta sequences remained. TCRdb's table, derived via immunoSEQ multiplex PCR, lists solely in-frame clones and lacks some. V and J calls plus clone size are reproduced from that table; the DNA served to infer D and trimming. The top ten clones hold less than 0.65% of a sample with some 30,000 clones, about 80% of them seen once. This sequence originates from an adult in good health and CMV-seronegative. Some clones in this sample may be carry-over from other donors' samples. The V and J genes are TRBV2 and TRBJ1-2, with 8 positions matching TRBD1. Material: memory CD4+ T cells from blood. In nucleotides, the CDR3 is TGTGCCAGCAGTGAAGTGACTCCGGGACAGGCTGGCTACACCTTC. Translating it yields CASSEVTPGQAGYTF.